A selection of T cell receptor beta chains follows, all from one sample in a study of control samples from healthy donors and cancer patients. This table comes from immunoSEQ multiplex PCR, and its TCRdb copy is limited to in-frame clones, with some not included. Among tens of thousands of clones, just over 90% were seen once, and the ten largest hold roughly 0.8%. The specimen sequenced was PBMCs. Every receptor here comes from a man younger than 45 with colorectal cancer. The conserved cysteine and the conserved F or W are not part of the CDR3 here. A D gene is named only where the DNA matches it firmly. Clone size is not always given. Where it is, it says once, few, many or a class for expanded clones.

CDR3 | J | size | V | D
AISPTQGAVETQY | TRBJ2-5 | NA | TRBV10-3 | TRBD1
ASSSLLSDSGNTIY | TRBJ1-3 | NA | TRBV7-8 | NA
ASRRQFNQPQH | TRBJ1-5 | NA | TRBV6-5 | NA
ASSYGRGANSPLH | TRBJ1-6 | few | TRBV4-1 | NA
ASSHLRRWADTDTQY | TRBJ2-3 | NA | TRBV4-3 | NA
ASSYRAGGTDTQY | TRBJ2-3 | NA | TRBV7-2 | TRBD2
ASSLDGLLSGGYT | TRBJ1-2 | few | TRBV5-4 | NA
ASNKQGLAVRSSYEQY | TRBJ2-7 | NA | TRBV5-5 | NA
ASSQGRQGGSYT | TRBJ1-2 | NA | TRBV4-2 | TRBD1
AWRGGRKNTGELF | TRBJ2-2 | few | TRBV30 | TRBD1
ASSLGGQVGSPLH | TRBJ1-6 | once | TRBV5-6 | NA
ASSPNTGELF | TRBJ2-2 | NA | TRBV6-5 | NA
ASRSRQGDYGYT | TRBJ1-2 | few | TRBV18 | NA
ASSPGTGGAVWREKLF | TRBJ1-4 | NA | TRBV7-9 | TRBD1
ASSLVEHIGELF | TRBJ2-2 | NA | TRBV7-2 | NA
ASSLRRQGNTEAF | TRBJ1-1 | NA | TRBV5-4 | TRBD1
ASSPKGPPSYEQY | TRBJ2-7 | NA | TRBV18 | NA
AISEGQGDEKLF | TRBJ1-4 | NA | TRBV10-3 | TRBD1
ASSLFRGVNYGYT | TRBJ1-2 | NA | TRBV5-6 | NA
ASSLGESFYGYT | TRBJ1-2 | once | TRBV7-9 | NA
ASSPKGGTEAF | TRBJ1-1 | NA | TRBV7-2 | NA
ASSLGGYVYNEQF | TRBJ2-1 | NA | TRBV6-2/TRBV6-3 | NA
ASSSSPRTDTQY | TRBJ2-3 | once | TRBV5-1 | NA
ASSGGPRLAGGRETQY | TRBJ2-5 | NA | TRBV7-7 | TRBD2
ASSQDSGGREETQY | TRBJ2-5 | NA | TRBV4-3 | TRBD2
ASSVAGNQETQY | TRBJ2-5 | once | TRBV9 | NA
ASSHSGVNYGYT | TRBJ1-2 | NA | TRBV4-1 | NA
ASSLDQTSGDNNEQF | TRBJ2-1 | NA | TRBV11-3 | TRBD2
ANGQGADTQY | TRBJ2-3 | NA | TRBV12-3/TRBV12-4 | TRBD1